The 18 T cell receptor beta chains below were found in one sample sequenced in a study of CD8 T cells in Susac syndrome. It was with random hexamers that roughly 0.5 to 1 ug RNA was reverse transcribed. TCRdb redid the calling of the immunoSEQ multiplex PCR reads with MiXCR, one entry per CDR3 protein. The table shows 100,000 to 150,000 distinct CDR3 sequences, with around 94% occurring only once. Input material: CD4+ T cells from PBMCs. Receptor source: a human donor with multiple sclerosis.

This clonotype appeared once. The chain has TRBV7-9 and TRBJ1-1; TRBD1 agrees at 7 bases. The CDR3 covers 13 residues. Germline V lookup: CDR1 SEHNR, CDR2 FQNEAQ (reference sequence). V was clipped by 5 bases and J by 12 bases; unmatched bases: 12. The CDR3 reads CASSGTMDRQPFF. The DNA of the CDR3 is TGTGCCAGCAGCGGAACGATGGACAGGCAGCCTTTCTTT.

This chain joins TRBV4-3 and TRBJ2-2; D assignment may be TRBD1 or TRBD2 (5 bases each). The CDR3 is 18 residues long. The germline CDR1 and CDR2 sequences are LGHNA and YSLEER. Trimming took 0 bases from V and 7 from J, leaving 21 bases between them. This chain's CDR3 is CASSQDGRGRGANGELFF. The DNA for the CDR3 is TGCGCCAGCAGCCAAGATGGAAGAGGTCGAGGGGCAAACGGGGAGCTGTTTTTT.

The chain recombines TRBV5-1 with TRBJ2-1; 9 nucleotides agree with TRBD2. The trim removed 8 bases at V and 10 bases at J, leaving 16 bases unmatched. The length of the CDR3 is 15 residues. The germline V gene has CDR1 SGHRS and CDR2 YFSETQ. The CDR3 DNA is TGCGCCAGTTCCAACCCGGGACTAGCCCGTCGGGAGCAGTTCTTC. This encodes CASSNPGLARREQFF.

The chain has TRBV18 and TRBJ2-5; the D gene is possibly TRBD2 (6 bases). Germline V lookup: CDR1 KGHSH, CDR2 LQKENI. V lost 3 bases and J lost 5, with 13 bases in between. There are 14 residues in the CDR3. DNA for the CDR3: TGTGCCAGCTCACCCTCGGGGGTCGAGGAGACCCAGTACTTC. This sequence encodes CASSPSGVEETQYF.

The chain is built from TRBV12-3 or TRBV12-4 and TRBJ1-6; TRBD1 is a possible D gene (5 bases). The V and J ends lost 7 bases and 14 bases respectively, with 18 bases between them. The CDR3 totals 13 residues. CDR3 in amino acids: CASTHRSPFTLHF. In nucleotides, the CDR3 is TGTGCCAGCACTCACAGGAGCCCTTTCACCCTCCACTTT.

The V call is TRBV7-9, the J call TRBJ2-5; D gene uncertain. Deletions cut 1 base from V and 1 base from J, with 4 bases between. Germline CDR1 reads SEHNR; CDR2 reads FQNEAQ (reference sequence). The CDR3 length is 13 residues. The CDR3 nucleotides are TGTGCCAGCAGCTTAGGGACCCAAGAGACCCAGTACTTC. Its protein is CASSLGTQETQYF.

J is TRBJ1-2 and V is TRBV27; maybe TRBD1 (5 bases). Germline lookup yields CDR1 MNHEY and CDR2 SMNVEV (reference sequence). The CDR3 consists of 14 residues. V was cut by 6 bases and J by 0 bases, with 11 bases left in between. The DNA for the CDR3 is TGTGCCAGCAGGGCACCGGGGGCTAACTATGGCTACACCTTC. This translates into CASRAPGANYGYTF.

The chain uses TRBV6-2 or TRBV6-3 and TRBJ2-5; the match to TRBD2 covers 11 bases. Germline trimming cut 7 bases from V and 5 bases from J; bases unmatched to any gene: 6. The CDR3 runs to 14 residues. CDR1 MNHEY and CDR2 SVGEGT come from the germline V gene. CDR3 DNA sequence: TGTGCCAGCAAACTAGCGGGAGCTCGGGAGACCCAGTACTTC. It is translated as CASKLAGARETQYF.

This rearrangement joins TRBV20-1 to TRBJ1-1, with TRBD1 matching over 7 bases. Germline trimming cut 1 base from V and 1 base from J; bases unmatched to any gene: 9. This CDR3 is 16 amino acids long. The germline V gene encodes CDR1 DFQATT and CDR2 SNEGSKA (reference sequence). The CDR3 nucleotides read TGCAGTGCTAGAGTCCTCCCGGGACAGCAGAACACTGAAGCTTTCTTT. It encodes CSARVLPGQQNTEAFF.

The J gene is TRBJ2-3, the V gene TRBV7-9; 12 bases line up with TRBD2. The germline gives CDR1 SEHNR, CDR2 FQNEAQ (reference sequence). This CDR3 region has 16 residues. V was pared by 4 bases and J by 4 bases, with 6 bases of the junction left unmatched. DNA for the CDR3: TGTGCCAGCAGCTCGGGACTAGCGGGTCCCTCAGATACGCAGTATTTT. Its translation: CASSSGLAGPSDTQYF.

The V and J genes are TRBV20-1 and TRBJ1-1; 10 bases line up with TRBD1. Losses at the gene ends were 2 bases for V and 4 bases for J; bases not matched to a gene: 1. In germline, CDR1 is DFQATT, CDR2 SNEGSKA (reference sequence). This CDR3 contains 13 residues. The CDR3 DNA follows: TGCAGTGCTAGAAGGACAGGGGGCACTGAAGCTTTCTTT. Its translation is CSARRTGGTEAFF.

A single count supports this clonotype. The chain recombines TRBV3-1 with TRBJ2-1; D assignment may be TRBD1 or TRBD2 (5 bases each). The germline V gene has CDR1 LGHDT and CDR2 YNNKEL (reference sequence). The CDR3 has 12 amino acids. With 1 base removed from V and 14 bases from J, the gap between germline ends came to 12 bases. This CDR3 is CASSQAGLAKFF. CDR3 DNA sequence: TGTGCCAGCAGCCAAGCAGGGCTAGCTAAGTTCTTC.

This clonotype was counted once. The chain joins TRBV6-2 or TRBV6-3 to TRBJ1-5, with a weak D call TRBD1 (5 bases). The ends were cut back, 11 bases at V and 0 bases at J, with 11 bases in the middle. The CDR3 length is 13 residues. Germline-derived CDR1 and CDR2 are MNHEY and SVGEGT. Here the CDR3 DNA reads TGTGCCGGCGGTCAGGGTAGCAATCAGCCCCAGCATTTT. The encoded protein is CAGGQGSNQPQHF.

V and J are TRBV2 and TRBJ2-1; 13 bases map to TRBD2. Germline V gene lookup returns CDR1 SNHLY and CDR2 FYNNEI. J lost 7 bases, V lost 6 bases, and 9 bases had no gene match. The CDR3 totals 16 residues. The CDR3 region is CASSKGWGLAGNEQFF. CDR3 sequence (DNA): TGTGCCAGCAGCAAAGGGTGGGGACTAGCGGGGAATGAGCAGTTCTTC. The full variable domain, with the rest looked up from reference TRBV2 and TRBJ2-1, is EPEVTQTPSHQVTQMGQEVILRCVPISNHLYFYWYRQILGQKVEFLVSFYNNEISEKSEIFDDQFSVERPDGSNFTLKIRSTKLEDSAMYFCASSKGWGLAGNEQFFGPGTRLTVL.

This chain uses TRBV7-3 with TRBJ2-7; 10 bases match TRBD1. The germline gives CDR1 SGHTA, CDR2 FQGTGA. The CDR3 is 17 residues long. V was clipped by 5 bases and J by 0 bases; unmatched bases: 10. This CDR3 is CASSASAGTGVSYEQYF. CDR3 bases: TGTGCCAGCAGCGCATCCGCCGGGACAGGGGTCTCCTACGAGCAGTACTTC.

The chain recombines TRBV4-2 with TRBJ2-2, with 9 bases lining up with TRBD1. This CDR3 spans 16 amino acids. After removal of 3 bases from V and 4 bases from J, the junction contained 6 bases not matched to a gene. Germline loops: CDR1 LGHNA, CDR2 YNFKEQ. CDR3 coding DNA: TGTGCCAGCAGCCACCGGGACAGGGATGGCACCGGGGAGCTGTTTTTT. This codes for CASSHRDRDGTGELFF.

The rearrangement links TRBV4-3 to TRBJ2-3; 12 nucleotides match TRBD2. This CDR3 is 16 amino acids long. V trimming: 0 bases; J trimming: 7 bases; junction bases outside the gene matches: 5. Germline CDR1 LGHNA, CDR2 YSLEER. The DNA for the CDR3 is TGCGCCAGCAGCCAAGATGCTAGCGGGGGGGCCAATACGCAGTATTTT. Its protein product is CASSQDASGGANTQYF.

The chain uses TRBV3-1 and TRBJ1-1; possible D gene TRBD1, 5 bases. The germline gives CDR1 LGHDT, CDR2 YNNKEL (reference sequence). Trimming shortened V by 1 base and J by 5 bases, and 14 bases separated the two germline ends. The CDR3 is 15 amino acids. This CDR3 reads CASSQVGAGLTEAFF. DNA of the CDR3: TGTGCCAGCAGCCAAGTCGGGGCAGGGTTGACTGAAGCTTTCTTT.